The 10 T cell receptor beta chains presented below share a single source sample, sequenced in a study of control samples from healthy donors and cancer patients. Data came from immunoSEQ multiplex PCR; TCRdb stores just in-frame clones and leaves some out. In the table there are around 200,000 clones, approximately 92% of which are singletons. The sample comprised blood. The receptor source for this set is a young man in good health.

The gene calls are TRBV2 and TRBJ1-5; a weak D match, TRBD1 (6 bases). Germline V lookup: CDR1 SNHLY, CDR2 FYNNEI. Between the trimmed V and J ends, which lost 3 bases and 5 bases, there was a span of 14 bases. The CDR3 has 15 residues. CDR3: CASSERGIWDQPQHF. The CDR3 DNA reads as TGTGCCAGCAGTGAGAGGGGGATCTGGGATCAGCCCCAGCATTTT.

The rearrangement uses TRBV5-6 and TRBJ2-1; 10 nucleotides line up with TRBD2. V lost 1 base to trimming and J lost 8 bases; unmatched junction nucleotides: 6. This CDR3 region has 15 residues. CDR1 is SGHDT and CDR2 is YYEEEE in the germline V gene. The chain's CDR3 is CASSLSSGGMDEQFF. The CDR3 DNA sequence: TGTGCCAGCAGCTTGTCTAGCGGGGGAATGGATGAGCAGTTCTTC.

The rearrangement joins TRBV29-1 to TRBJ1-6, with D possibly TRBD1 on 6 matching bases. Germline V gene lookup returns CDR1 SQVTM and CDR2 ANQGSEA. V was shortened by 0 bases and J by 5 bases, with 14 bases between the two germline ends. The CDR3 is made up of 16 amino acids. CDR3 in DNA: TGCAGCGTTGAAGATCGAGCTACAGGGCATAATTCACCCCTCCACTTT. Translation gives CSVEDRATGHNSPLHF.

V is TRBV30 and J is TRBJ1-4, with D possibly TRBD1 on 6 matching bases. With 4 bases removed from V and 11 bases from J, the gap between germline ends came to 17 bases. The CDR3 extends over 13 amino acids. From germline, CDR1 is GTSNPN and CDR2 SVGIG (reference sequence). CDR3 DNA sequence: TGTGCCTGGATGTCGCAGGGGCGTTGGAAACTGTTTTTT. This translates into CAWMSQGRWKLFF.

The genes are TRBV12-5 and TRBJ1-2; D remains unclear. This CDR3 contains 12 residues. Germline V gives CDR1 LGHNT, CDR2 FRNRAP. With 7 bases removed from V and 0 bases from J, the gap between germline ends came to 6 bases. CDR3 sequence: CASAQSNYGYTF. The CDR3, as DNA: TGTGCTAGTGCACAGTCTAACTATGGCTACACCTTC.

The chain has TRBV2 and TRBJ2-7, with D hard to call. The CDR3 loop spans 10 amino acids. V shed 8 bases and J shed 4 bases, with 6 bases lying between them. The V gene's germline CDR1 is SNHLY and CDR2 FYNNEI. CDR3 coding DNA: TGTGCCAGCGCTCAATACGAGCAGTACTTC. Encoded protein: CASAQYEQYF.

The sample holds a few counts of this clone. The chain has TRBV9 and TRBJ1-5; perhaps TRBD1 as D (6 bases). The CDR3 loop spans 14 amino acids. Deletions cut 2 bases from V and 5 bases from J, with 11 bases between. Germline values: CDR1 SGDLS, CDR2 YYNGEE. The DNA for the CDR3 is TGTGCCAGCAGCGTTGGGACACAATATCAGCCCCAGCATTTT. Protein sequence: CASSVGTQYQPQHF.

The CDR3 protein is CASRPRGGDSKNIQYF. The CDR3 nucleotides read TGTGCCAGCAGGCCGAGGGGGGGGGATTCCAAAAACATTCAGTACTTC. V is TRBV5-8 and J is TRBJ2-4; tentatively, D is TRBD2 (7 bases). The germline CDR1 and CDR2 sequences are SGHTS and YDEGEE. Trimming removed 5 bases at V and 2 bases at J, with 17 bases between. The CDR3 is made up of 16 amino acids. The full variable domain, in which reference TRBV5-8 and TRBJ2-4 provide the parts outside the CDR3, is EAGVTQSPTHLIKTRGQQATLRCSPISGHTSVYWYQQALGLGLQFLLWYDEGEERNRGNFPPRFSGRQFPNYSSELNVNALELEDSALYLCASRPRGGDSKNIQYFGAGTRLSVL.

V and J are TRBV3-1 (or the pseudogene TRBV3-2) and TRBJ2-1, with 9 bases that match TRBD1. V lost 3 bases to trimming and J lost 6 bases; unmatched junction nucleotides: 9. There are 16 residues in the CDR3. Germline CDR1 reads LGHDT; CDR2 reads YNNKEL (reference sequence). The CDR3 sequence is CASSHQPGTGTNEQFF. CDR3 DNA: TGTGCCAGCAGCCATCAACCCGGGACAGGGACCAATGAGCAGTTCTTC.

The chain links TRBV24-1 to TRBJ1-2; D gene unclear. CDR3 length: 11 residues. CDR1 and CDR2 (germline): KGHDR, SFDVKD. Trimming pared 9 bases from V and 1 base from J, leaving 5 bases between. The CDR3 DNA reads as TGTGCCACCCGCGGTAACTATGGCTACACCTTC. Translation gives CATRGNYGYTF.